This TCR beta chain was sequenced for a study of blood T cells in healthy people across ages (dated by TCRdb to 2014 to 2015). Some background on the complete study: Template switching captured roughly one uniquely barcoded TCR beta cDNA molecule per two T cells in model experiments. Using deep sequencing normalized with unique cDNA molecular identifiers, the study measured how TCR beta repertoire diversity changes with age. Four age groups were formed from the donors: young (average roughly 15 years), middle-aged (less than 40), aged (around 68) and long-lived (around 82). Using the same blood draw, the study looked at two additional independent replicas of 1 million unique cDNA reads for two donors, one aged 18 to 30 and the other aged 80 or older. Overall study results and their limits: Estimates of total diversity based on one million sequenced T cells were considered lower bounds and underestimates. There was a strong correlation between observed TCR beta diversity and the percentage of naive T cells measured by flow cytometry. As age increased, observed TCR beta diversity per million T cells dropped in a roughly linear way, and a significant reduction was already evident by age around 41. Because the CMV infection status of the donors was unknown, age-related changes in expanded clonotypes may potentially have been confounded. Because profiling used bulk unsorted PBMCs, naive and antigen-experienced compartments could not be compared conclusively. The long-lived group showed more naive CD4+ T cells, fewer expanded clones and increased TCR diversity than the aged group, suggesting age selection.

This clonotype came up once. Which antigen it targets is not known. One junction end does not reproduce the germline sequence, and a read error may be involved. The donors were some 36 Caucasian individuals from Russia, aged roughly 6 to 90 years, who were systemically healthy. Ten milliliters of peripheral blood were collected from each donor into EDTA-treated Vacutainer tubes. Ficoll-Paque density-gradient centrifugation was used to isolate PBMCs, with at least 7 million per sample. Trizol reagent was used to extract total RNA from the PBMCs, yielding at least 5.5 micrograms per sample. For every donor, flow cytometry on a PBMC aliquot measured the percentage of naive CD45RAhigh/CD27high T cells. Including cysteine and phenylalanine, the CDR3 has 13 amino acids. Only the CDR3 DNA stays, 39 bases, in frame from base 1. For CDR1 and CDR2, the germline V gene lists ENHRY and SYGVKD. Preparation of the library involved 5' RACE. Sequenced on an Illumina HiSeq 2500. A second PCR of about 6 to 11 cycles was performed with a sample-barcoded 5' primer and a J-beta primer mix. A unique molecular identifier was introduced onto each TCR beta cDNA molecule by a template-switch 5' adaptor carrying 12 random nucleotides. Each sample yielded at least 3 million CDR3-containing paired-end reads. All of the RNA was converted into first-strand cDNA using the Mint cDNA synthesis kit, with a TRBC-specific oligonucleotide serving as the primer. Following uracil-DNA glycosylase treatment, a first 18-cycle PCR with universal primers M1SS and BC2_uni_R was performed on all cDNA. Per the source publication's procedure: For normalization, 1 million high-quality reads, each with a distinct molecular identifier, were randomly selected from each sample. Reads sharing molecular identifiers were discarded rather than binned into consensus sequences. CDR3 identification, clonotype clustering and error correction used MiTCR with a Q25 quality threshold and the strictest error-elimination algorithm. A nonparametric unseen species model using Euler transformation provided a lower-bound estimate of total TCR beta diversity. TCRdb reanalyzed the raw reads on its own, using fastp at Q25 for trimming and MiXCR for clone calling, and kept in-frame beta chains. Merged by CDR3 protein, the rows form single entries marked with the most common genes and DNA. Clone size and V and J calls follow TCRdb, not the original study. This sample is represented by roughly 800,000 distinct CDR3 sequences; 25% of them were singletons. Under 4.5% of the sample rests with the top ten.

This same sample was also taken into another study, of T cells of mothers and their children. The second paper states: Nine systemically healthy Caucasian individuals served as donors, namely three mothers together with their six children. cDNA synthesis used all of the extracted RNA, with roughly 1.5 ug of RNA in each 15 ul reaction. In the second PCR, the M1S primer added sample barcodes and 2-4 random nucleotides. More than 8 million TCR beta CDR3 reads were obtained from each mother, and roughly 3.1 million reads were obtained from each child. TCR recombination output is similarly shaped by thymic selection in related and unrelated pairs, with a minor effect exerted by inherited differences. Normalized repertoire overlap was always slightly but never significantly higher in related than unrelated mother-child pairs. Persistent microchimeric T cell clones were not detected, at a sensitivity of around 100 clones per million clonotypes. In the study, deep NGS was used to compare the TCR beta repertoires of mothers and children, and features distinguishing related mother-child pairs from unrelated individuals were sought. Mothers averaged about 40 +/- 4 years of age and children averaged approximately 12 +/- 4 years. After adapter ligation with NEBNext reagents, the libraries were sequenced on Illumina HiSeq 2000 with 100+100 nt paired-end reads. To avoid cross-contamination, the mother libraries and the child libraries were prepared a month apart and sequenced in separate runs. Each donor had between about 450,000 and 2,300,000 distinct TCR beta clonotypes identified. Naive TCR beta clonotypes were estimated from low-frequency clonotypes matched to each donor's FACS-determined naive share, without sorting.

The chain employs TRBV10-3 and TRBJ2-7; the D gene remains uncertain. The clonotype originates from a boy between 5 and 17 years old in good health. The sample consisted of blood. The nucleotide sequence is given as TGTGCCATCAGTGAGTCCGAGATCCACGAGCACTACTTC. This gives the protein CAISESEIHEHYF.